This T cell receptor (beta chain) was documented in a study of metastatic and nonmetastatic thyroid tumors. Methods used by the authors: A papillary thyroid cancer distant-metastasis classifier was built from CDR3 differences across clinicopathological groups. TCRdb re-called clones via MiXCR from the PCR reads. None of the V and J calls come from the authors' own analysis; TCRdb made them. The sample comprises 21,000 or so clones, roughly a quarter of which are singletons, and roughly 5.9% rests with the top ten. Each patient came to thyroid surgery without any prior treatment (of any kind). The CDR3 spans 13 residues. CDR1 LNHDA and CDR2 SQIVND come from the germline V gene (reference sequence). Trimming took off 4 bases at V and 3 bases at J, with 7 bases between the two ends.

The rearrangement joins TRBV19 to TRBJ1-3; the D is unclear. This receptor was obtained from a female donor with papillary thyroid cancer or a benign thyroid nodule (not recorded which). Some clones in this sample may be carry-over from other donors' samples. Sequencing input: tumor tissue. The CDR3 DNA sequence: TGTGCCAGTAGTAGCCAAAATGGAAACACCATATATTTT. Translation: CASSSQNGNTIYF.